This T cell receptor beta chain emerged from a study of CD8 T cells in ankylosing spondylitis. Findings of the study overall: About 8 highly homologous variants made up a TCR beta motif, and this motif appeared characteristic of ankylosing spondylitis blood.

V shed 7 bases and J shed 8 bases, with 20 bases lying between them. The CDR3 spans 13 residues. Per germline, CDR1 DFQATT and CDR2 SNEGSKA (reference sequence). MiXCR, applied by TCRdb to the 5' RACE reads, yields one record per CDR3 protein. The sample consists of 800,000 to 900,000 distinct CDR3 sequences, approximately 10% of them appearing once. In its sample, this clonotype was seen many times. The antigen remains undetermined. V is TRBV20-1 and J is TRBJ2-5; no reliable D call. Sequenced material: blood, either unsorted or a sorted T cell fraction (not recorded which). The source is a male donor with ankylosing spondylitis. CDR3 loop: CSVPSGTRYTQYF. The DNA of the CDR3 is TGCAGTGTGCCGTCAGGCACGAGATATACCCAGTACTTC.